The 22 T cell receptor beta chains presented below share a single source sample, sequenced in a study of CD8 T cells in ankylosing spondylitis. TCRdb re-derived calls from the 5' RACE reads in MiXCR, one entry per CDR3 protein. Altogether over 30,000 distinct CDR3 sequences are present, 15% to 20% being singletons, with the ten largest covering around 50%. Material: blood. The source is a male donor with ankylosing spondylitis or in good health (not recorded which).

V gene TRBV9 combines with J gene TRBJ1-4; possible D gene TRBD1, 5 bases. Deletions cut 5 bases from V and 5 bases from J, with 16 bases between. The germline V gene has CDR1 SGDLS and CDR2 YYNGEE. CDR3 length equals 15 residues. CDR3 amino acids: CASSITGTDNEKLFF. The CDR3 nucleotides read TGTGCCAGCAGTATTACCGGGACTGACAATGAAAAACTGTTTTTT.

This sequence joins TRBV20-1 and TRBJ2-4; no reliable D call. The CDR3 runs to 17 residues. V was shortened by 1 base and J by 9 bases, with 25 bases between the two germline ends. CDR1 and CDR2 (germline): DFQATT, SNEGSKA (reference sequence). The CDR3 loop is CSARVVRSEHGNGIQYF. Written as DNA, the CDR3 is TGCAGTGCTAGAGTTGTCAGGTCAGAGCATGGGAATGGCATTCAGTACTTC.

This chain uses TRBV20-1 with TRBJ2-7; the D is unclear. Per the germline V gene, CDR1 is DFQATT and CDR2 is SNEGSKA (reference sequence). Trimming stripped 0 bases from V and 7 bases from J, with 13 bases between. The CDR3 totals 13 residues. CDR3 sequence: CSARDIVGFEQYV. DNA of the CDR3: TGCAGTGCTAGAGATATTGTGGGGTTTGAGCAGTACGTC.

This clonotype was picked up a small number of times. V gene TRBV18 combines with J gene TRBJ2-1; D gene ambiguous. CDR1 and CDR2 (germline): KGHSH, LQKENI. V was cut by 0 bases and J by 3 bases, with 12 bases left in between. The CDR3 has 16 amino acids. CDR3 loop: CASSPPSTWGYNEQFF. The CDR3 nucleotides are TGTGCCAGCTCACCACCTTCGACTTGGGGCTACAATGAGCAGTTCTTC.

This clonotype showed up just a few times. The CDR3 DNA reads TGTGCCATCAGTGAGCAGGGGGGTCAGCCCCAGCATTTT. Translation: CAISEQGGQPQHF. The V and J genes are TRBV10-3 and TRBJ1-5, with 7 bases identical to TRBD1. Germline CDR1 ENHRY, CDR2 SYGVKD. V was clipped by 2 bases and J by 6 bases; unmatched bases: 1. The CDR3 contains 13 residues.

The chain has TRBV5-1 and TRBJ2-6, with D maybe TRBD1 (6 bases). V was trimmed by 2 bases and J by 4 bases, leaving 13 bases between them. The CDR3 sequence is 16 residues long. Germline V gene data show CDR1 as SGHRS and CDR2 as YFSETQ. For the CDR3, the DNA is TGCGCCAGCAGCTTATATACAGGGTACGGGGCCAACGTCCTGACTTTC. It encodes CASSLYTGYGANVLTF.

This clonotype was picked up a small number of times. The chain has TRBV20-1 and TRBJ2-3; 7 positions agree with TRBD1. The CDR3 sequence is 14 residues long. V lost 5 bases, J lost 1 base, and 6 bases stayed unmatched. Germline V gives CDR1 DFQATT, CDR2 SNEGSKA (reference sequence). CDR3 loop: CSALTGWGTDTQYF. CDR3 bases: TGCAGTGCTTTGACAGGGTGGGGCACAGATACGCAGTATTTT.

CDR3 sequence: CASSQEVGGETQYF. CDR3 sequence (DNA): TGTGCCAGCAGCCAAGAGGTGGGAGGAGAGACCCAGTACTTC. The rearrangement joins TRBV4-2 to TRBJ2-5, with D perhaps matching TRBD2 (6 bases). The germline V gene has CDR1 LGHNA and CDR2 YNFKEQ. V shed 0 bases and J shed 4 bases, with 9 bases lying between them. The length of the CDR3 is 14 residues.

The rearrangement links TRBV7-6 to TRBJ2-2; D possibly corresponds to TRBD1 (5 bases). V was shortened by 5 bases and J by 14 bases, with 15 bases between the two germline ends. Germline CDR1 reads SGHVS; CDR2 reads FNYEAQ. CDR3 size: 12 residues. CDR3 nucleotides: TGTGCCAGCAGCCAGGGTTTTAACTCTCTGTTTTTT. Amino acids: CASSQGFNSLFF.

This clonotype was counted a few times. This chain joins TRBV29-1 and TRBJ2-5; D is ambiguous. CDR1 and CDR2 (germline): SQVTM, ANQGSEA. V lost 1 base to trimming and J lost 2 bases, with 2 bases between them. The CDR3 spans 11 residues. DNA for the CDR3: TGCAGCGTTGAAGGACAAGAGACCCAGTACTTC. Translated, it gives CSVEGQETQYF. Full variable domain (remainder filled in from reference TRBV29-1 and TRBJ2-5): SAVISQKPSRDICQRGTSLTIQCQVDSQVTMMFWYRQQPGQSLTLIATANQGSEATYESGFVIDKFPISRPNLTFSTLTVSNMSPEDSSIYLCSVEGQETQYFGPGTRLLVL.

The gene calls are TRBV5-1 and TRBJ2-4; TRBD2 aligns across 7 bases. J was trimmed by 1 base and V by 4 bases; bases with no gene match: 5. Germline loops: CDR1 SGHRS, CDR2 YFSETQ. This CDR3 comprises 15 residues. CDR3 DNA sequence: TGCGCCAGCAGCGTGACCGGGGGGGCCAAAAACATTCAGTACTTC. Translated: CASSVTGGAKNIQYF.

V usage is TRBV12-3 or TRBV12-4 and J usage is TRBJ1-1; 7 nucleotides line up with TRBD1. The length of the CDR3 is 13 residues. Trimming took 6 bases from V and 4 from J; bases not matched to a gene: 5. CDR3 in amino acids: CASRLTGSTEAFF. The DNA of the CDR3 is TGTGCCAGCAGACTGACAGGGAGCACTGAAGCTTTCTTT.

This clonotype was counted between two and nine times. The chain recombines TRBV10-2 with TRBJ1-6; D is unclear. V shed 0 bases and J shed 14 bases, with 5 bases lying between them. The CDR3 runs 11 residues. Germline-derived CDR1 and CDR2 are WSHSY and SAAADI. CDR3 sequence (DNA): TGCGCCAGCAGTGAGTCTACAGCCCTCCACTTT. It codes for CASSESTALHF.

This clonotype was seen more than once but under ten times. The genes are TRBV20-1 and TRBJ2-1, with D uncertain. This CDR3 comprises 15 residues. V was clipped by 0 bases and J by 5 bases, with 14 bases between them. The germline V gene has CDR1 DFQATT and CDR2 SNEGSKA (reference sequence). The CDR3 region is CSARDPDEHDNEQFF. CDR3 DNA: TGCAGTGCTAGAGATCCCGACGAACACGACAATGAGCAGTTCTTC.

This chain uses TRBV28 with TRBJ2-3; D is undetermined. V dropped 7 bases and J dropped 6 bases, with 20 bases sitting between them. Per the germline V gene, CDR1 is MDHEN and CDR2 is SYDVKM. The CDR3 runs to 15 residues. Here the CDR3 DNA reads TGTGCCAGCAACCTCAGGACCACCCAAGGGGATACGCAGTATTTT. The encoded protein is CASNLRTTQGDTQYF. Together with reference TRBV28 and TRBJ2-3, the CDR3 gives the full variable domain: DVKVTQSSRYLVKRTGEKVFLECVQDMDHENMFWYRQDPGLGLRLIYFSYDVKMKEKGDIPEGYSVSREKKERFSLILESASTNQTSMYLCASNLRTTQGDTQYFGPGTRLTVL.

This chain links TRBV5-5 with TRBJ2-7, with a tentative D call TRBD2 (5 bases). This CDR3 has 13 residues. From germline, CDR1 is SGHKS and CDR2 YYEKEE (reference sequence). V dropped 4 bases and J dropped 6 bases, with 14 bases sitting between them. CDR3: CASSQVLDREQYF. CDR3 DNA sequence: TGTGCCAGCAGCCAGGTACTAGATCGCGAGCAGTACTTC.

The V gene is TRBV5-1, the J gene TRBJ2-1; D uncertain. This CDR3 is built from 12 residues. Germline CDR1 is SGHRS and CDR2 is YFSETQ. V was trimmed by 0 bases and J by 8 bases, leaving 6 bases between them. CDR3 loop: CASSLDGDEQFF. DNA of the CDR3: TGCGCCAGCAGCTTGGATGGGGATGAGCAGTTCTTC.

This clonotype was found many times. V usage is TRBV29-1 and J usage is TRBJ1-5; TRBD1 matches 8 bases. Looked up from germline, CDR1 is SQVTM and CDR2 is ANQGSEA. Germline trimming cut 4 bases from V and 2 bases from J; bases unmatched to any gene: 4. This CDR3 spans 14 amino acids. This CDR3 reads CSVGTGKGNQPQHF. The CDR3 coding sequence is TGCAGCGTTGGGACAGGGAAGGGCAATCAGCCCCAGCATTTT.

The rearrangement uses TRBV10-3 and TRBJ2-7, with D perhaps TRBD2 (5 bases). Looked up from germline, CDR1 is ENHRY and CDR2 is SYGVKD. There are 14 residues in the CDR3. Trimming pared 4 bases from V and 5 bases from J, leaving 15 bases between. This CDR3 reads CAISAGLDNDEQYF. DNA of the CDR3: TGTGCCATCAGTGCCGGACTTGACAACGACGAGCAGTACTTC.

The J gene is TRBJ2-3, the V gene TRBV27; the match to TRBD2 covers 12 bases. There are 14 residues in the CDR3. V gave up 6 bases and J gave up 4 bases; unmatched junction bases: 2. CDR1 and CDR2 (germline): MNHEY, SMNVEV (reference sequence). CDR3 sequence (DNA): TGTGCCAGCAGCACTAGCGGGAGGCCAGATACGCAGTATTTT. This sequence encodes CASSTSGRPDTQYF.

V and J are TRBV5-5 and TRBJ2-2; 10 bases match TRBD1. CDR1 SGHKS and CDR2 YYEKEE come from the germline V gene (reference sequence). Trimming removed 5 bases from V and 5 bases from J; junction bases left unmatched: 12. The CDR3 is 17 amino acids. CDR3 sequence: CASSPSTRTGGTGELFF. Written as DNA, the CDR3 is TGTGCCAGCAGTCCTTCCACGAGGACAGGGGGTACCGGGGAGCTGTTTTTT.

This clonotype was seen a handful of times. The chain has TRBV5-1 and TRBJ2-1; the match to TRBD1 covers 9 bases. Unmatched junction bases numbered 5, after V lost 0 bases and J lost 7 bases. Looked up from germline, CDR1 is SGHRS and CDR2 is YFSETQ. CDR3 length: 15 residues. This CDR3 is CASSLGQGVRNEQFF. The CDR3 DNA follows: TGCGCCAGCAGCTTGGGACAGGGGGTGAGGAATGAGCAGTTCTTC.